The 23 T cell receptor beta chains below come from one sample, sequenced in a study of breast tumors, draining lymph nodes, adjacent tissues. Each CDR3 protein is one row after TCRdb ran MiXCR on the multiplex PCR reads. The sample gives roughly 49,000 distinct CDR3 sequences, approximately 45% of which show up once; over 9.5% is in the top ten. The sample consisted of breast tumor tissue. The receptors derive from a female donor with breast cancer. Some clones in this sample may be carry-over from other donors' samples.

In this sample, this clonotype turned up many times. This rearrangement joins TRBV29-1 to TRBJ2-3, with TRBD1 identical over 7 bases. Germline-derived CDR1 and CDR2 are SQVTM and ANQGSEA. The CDR3 loop spans 13 amino acids. V gave up 5 bases and J gave up 5 bases; unmatched junction bases: 7. The CDR3 is CSVLDRVGDTQYF. CDR3 DNA: TGCAGCGTTCTAGACAGGGTGGGAGATACGCAGTATTTT.

There are a few counts of this clonotype. In nucleotides, the CDR3 is TGTGCCAGCAGTTTCGTCGCTAGCGGGAGAAGGGCGGACACCGGGGAGCTGTTTTTT. Translation gives CASSFVASGRRADTGELFF. The V and J genes are TRBV27 and TRBJ2-2; 10 bases are shared with TRBD2. The germline V gene encodes CDR1 MNHEY and CDR2 SMNVEV (reference sequence). CDR3 size: 19 residues. With 3 bases clipped from V and 3 bases from J, the junction kept 13 bases outside the gene matches.

In the case of this clonotype: A much larger clonotype is one base distant, so this may be a read error. This is likely a read error, given that the CDR3 carries no conserved phenylalanine or tryptophan at its end. The J gene is TRBJ1-4, the V gene TRBV27; TRBD1 aligns across 7 bases. Germline CDR1 is MNHEY and CDR2 is SMNVEV (reference sequence). The CDR3 sequence is 13 residues long. V was pared by 5 bases and J by 7 bases, with 4 bases of the junction left unmatched. The CDR3 is CASSARGSEKLFC. The CDR3 DNA is TGTGCCAGCAGTGCCAGGGGGAGTGAAAAACTGTTTTGT.

The chain joins TRBV7-3 to TRBJ2-7; weak D call: TRBD1 (6 bases). This CDR3 spans 15 amino acids. Deletions cut 2 bases from V and 0 bases from J, with 11 bases between. Germline V gene data show CDR1 as SGHTA and CDR2 as FQGTGA. In nucleotides, the CDR3 is TGTGCCAGCAGCTTAGGTGGGGACAACTCCTACGAGCAGTACTTC. As protein: CASSLGGDNSYEQYF.

The chain recombines TRBV14 with TRBJ2-7, with a weak D call TRBD2 (5 bases). CDR3 length equals 14 residues. Germline V lookup: CDR1 SGHDN, CDR2 FVKESK. Trimming removed 4 bases at V and 6 bases at J, with 16 bases between. The CDR3 region is CASSPSRDGSEQYF. The CDR3 DNA follows: TGTGCCAGCAGCCCCTCCCGGGATGGAAGCGAGCAGTACTTC.

In this sample, this clonotype turned up many times. This chain connects TRBV7-3 to TRBJ2-3, with 7 bases matching TRBD2. Looked up from germline, CDR1 is SGHTA and CDR2 is FQGTGA. This CDR3 contains 13 residues. Losses at the gene ends were 8 bases for V and 5 bases for J; bases not matched to a gene: 7. CDR3 sequence (DNA): TGTGCCAGCTCGACTAGCTCAGGAGATACGCAGTATTTT. Its protein product is CASSTSSGDTQYF.

In regard to this clonotype: With a much larger clone just one base away, this may be a read error. This rearrangement joins TRBV29-1 to TRBJ1-1, with D hard to call. With 3 bases removed from V and 3 bases from J, the gap between germline ends came to 8 bases. The CDR3 runs to 12 residues. Germline CDR1 is SQVTM and CDR2 is ANQGSEA. DNA of the CDR3: TGCAGCGTTGAGGAAGCCTACACTGAAGCTTTCTTT. This gives the protein CSVEEAYTEAFF. Complete variable domain (other parts from reference TRBV29-1 and TRBJ1-1): SAVISQKPSRDICQRGTSLTIQCQVDSQVTMMFWYRQQPGQSLTLIATANQGSEATYESGFVIDKFPISRPNLTFSTLTVSNMSPEDSSIYLCSVEEAYTEAFFGQGTRLTVV.

V is TRBV5-6 and J is TRBJ1-2; tentatively, D is TRBD1 (5 bases). The germline CDR1 and CDR2 sequences are SGHDT and YYEEEE. This CDR3 is 13 amino acids long. Trimming shortened V by 3 bases and J by 3 bases, and 9 bases separated the two germline ends. The CDR3 spells CASSSRGDYGYTF. CDR3 DNA sequence: TGTGCCAGCAGCTCCCGGGGGGACTATGGCTACACCTTC.

This clonotype was recorded many times. The rearrangement joins TRBV9 to TRBJ2-3, with TRBD1 as a possible D gene (5 bases). Germline CDR1 SGDLS, CDR2 YYNGEE. The CDR3 has 13 amino acids. Trimming left V 1 base short and J 4 bases short, with 7 bases between. CDR3 in DNA: TGTGCCAGCAGCGTACAGGGCCCAGATACGCAGTATTTT. Its protein product is CASSVQGPDTQYF.

This clonotype came up a few times. A much larger clone lies a single base off, so this may be a read error. The CDR3 DNA is TGCAGTGCTCCGCGGACAGATAACTATGGCTACGCCTTC. Protein: CSAPRTDNYGYAF. V gene TRBV20-1 combines with J gene TRBJ1-2; tentatively, D is TRBD1 (6 bases). Per germline, CDR1 DFQATT and CDR2 SNEGSKA (reference sequence). CDR3 length: 13 amino acids.

At least ten counts were recorded for this clonotype. A clone one base away is much larger, so this may be a read error. The chain carries TRBV5-4 and TRBJ2-7, with D hard to call. CDR1 and CDR2 from the germline V gene are SGHNT and YYREEE (reference sequence). Trimming pared 3 bases from V and 9 bases from J, leaving 16 bases between. CDR3 length: 13 residues. CDR3 in amino acids: CASSSQNPVGQYF. DNA of the CDR3: TGTGCCAGCAGCTCCCAGAATCCAGTCGGGCAGTACTTC.

Of note for this clonotype: One end of the junction fails to match germline, which may point to a read error. The rearrangement joins TRBV7-9 to TRBJ2-5, with D tentatively TRBD1 (7 bases). Germline CDR1 SEHNR, CDR2 FQNEAQ (reference sequence). The CDR3 covers 14 residues. CDR3 nucleotides: TGCGCCAGCAACGACAGGGACTCTTGGGAGACCCGGTACTTC. Its protein is CASNDRDSWETRYF.

A remark on this clonotype: This likely comes from a read error, as the CDR3 has no conserved phenylalanine or tryptophan at its end. The chain links TRBV5-1 to TRBJ1-1; D may be TRBD1 (5 bases). V lost 0 bases to trimming and J lost 5 bases, with 14 bases between them. This CDR3 is 15 amino acids long. From germline, CDR1 is SGHRS and CDR2 YFSETQ. The CDR3: CASSLVAGSRTEAFC. The CDR3 region has the DNA TGCGCCAGCAGCTTGGTAGCAGGGAGTCGGACTGAAGCTTTCTGT.

This clonotype was detected a few times. This chain links TRBV7-9 with TRBJ2-7; D is ambiguous. Trimming shortened V by 4 bases and J by 0 bases, and 7 bases separated the two germline ends. Germline V CDR1 and CDR2: SEHNR, FQNEAQ (reference sequence). The CDR3 runs to 13 residues. The CDR3 is CASSYSLSYEQYF. The CDR3 DNA sequence: TGTGCCAGCAGCTACTCGCTCTCCTACGAGCAGTACTTC.

The table lists this clonotype with many counts. The gene calls are TRBV10-1 and TRBJ2-7; D remains ambiguous. The CDR3 has 12 amino acids. Trimming left V 3 bases short and J 1 base short, with 4 bases between. Germline V gene sequence: CDR1 WNHNN, CDR2 SYGVQD (reference sequence). CDR3 protein: CASSDYSYEQYF. The CDR3 bases are TGCGCCAGCAGTGACTATTCCTACGAGCAGTACTTC.

This clonotype was found many times. The V call is TRBV20-1, the J call TRBJ1-2; D unclear. Germline V gene data show CDR1 as DFQATT and CDR2 as SNEGSKA (reference sequence). Trimming cost V 5 bases and J 2 bases, with 9 bases left between them. The CDR3 covers 12 residues. CDR3 nucleotides: TGCAGTGCTGAAGAGTCCAACTATGGCTACACCTTC. It specifies CSAEESNYGYTF.

This clonotype has ten or more counts. The CDR3 DNA reads as TGTGCCAGCAGCTTAGATCCAGGGGGCTATGGCTACACCTTC. It codes for CASSLDPGGYGYTF. The chain carries TRBV7-2 and TRBJ1-2, with TRBD1 identical over 7 bases. J lost 4 bases, V lost 1 base, and 3 bases had no gene match. CDR3 length: 14 amino acids. Germline CDR1 reads SGHTA; CDR2 reads FQGNSA.

This clonotype was seen ten or more times. The chain has TRBV6-6 and TRBJ2-1, with TRBD2 matching 9 bases. Per germline, CDR1 MNHNY and CDR2 SVGAGI (reference sequence). V lost 6 bases to trimming and J lost 0 bases; unmatched junction nucleotides: 12. CDR3 size: 18 residues. CDR3 DNA sequence: TGTGCCAGCAGCCCCTCGGGGGGTAGCGGGAGCTCCTACAATGAGCAGTTCTTC. It codes for CASSPSGGSGSSYNEQFF.

With respect to this clonotype: A read error may account for a junction end that differs from germline. DNA of the CDR3: TGTGCCAGCACTGGGGCGGGAGAGGTCGAGCAGTCCTTC. This codes for CASTGAGEVEQSF. This chain links TRBV6-4 with TRBJ2-1; 7 nucleotides align to TRBD2. Germline V gives CDR1 MRHNA, CDR2 SNTAGT. This CDR3 has 13 residues.

This clonotype was recorded at least ten times. The chain joins TRBV20-1 to TRBJ1-6; D is possibly TRBD1 (5 bases). The CDR3 has 14 amino acids. Trimming left V 3 bases short and J 5 bases short, with 11 bases between. Germline CDR1 reads DFQATT; CDR2 reads SNEGSKA (reference sequence). Here the CDR3 DNA reads TGCAGTGCTAGCTTTCTGGGGGATAATTCACCCCTCCACTTT. It is translated as CSASFLGDNSPLHF.

This clonotype was detected many times. The chain is built from TRBV20-1 and TRBJ1-4, with TRBD1 matching 9 bases. The V segment lost 5 bases and the J segment 7 bases; nucleotides outside the gene matches: 2. The CDR3 has 12 amino acids. Germline V gene sequence: CDR1 DFQATT, CDR2 SNEGSKA (reference sequence). The CDR3 DNA follows: TGCAGTGCTTCGACAGGGGGTGAAAAACTGTTTTTT. It yields the protein CSASTGGEKLFF.

This rearrangement joins TRBV28 to TRBJ2-3, with a possible D match to TRBD1 (5 bases). Deletions cut 6 bases from V and 0 bases from J, with 16 bases between. The CDR3 is 16 amino acids. Germline assignment: CDR1 MDHEN and CDR2 SYDVKM. The CDR3 here is CASRPQGLTSTDTQYF. CDR3 bases: TGTGCCAGCAGACCCCAGGGCCTAACTAGCACAGATACGCAGTATTTT.

This clonotype was counted many times. The gene calls are TRBV18 and TRBJ1-4; D is ambiguous. CDR1 is KGHSH and CDR2 is LQKENI in the germline V gene. Trimming shortened V by 6 bases and J by 8 bases, and 13 bases separated the two germline ends. The CDR3 totals 13 residues. The CDR3 loop is CASSTGREEKLFF. The CDR3 DNA follows: TGTGCCAGCTCGACGGGGAGAGAAGAAAAACTGTTTTTT.